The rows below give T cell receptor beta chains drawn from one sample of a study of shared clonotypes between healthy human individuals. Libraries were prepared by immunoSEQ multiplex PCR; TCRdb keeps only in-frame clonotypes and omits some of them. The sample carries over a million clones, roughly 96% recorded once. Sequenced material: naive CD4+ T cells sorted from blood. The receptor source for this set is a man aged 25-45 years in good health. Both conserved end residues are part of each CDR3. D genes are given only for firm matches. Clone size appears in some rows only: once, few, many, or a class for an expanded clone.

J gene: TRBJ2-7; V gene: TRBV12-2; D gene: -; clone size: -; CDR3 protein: CASRTGAGGATPPYEQYF; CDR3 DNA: TGTGCAAGTCGTACCGGAGCGGGGGGCGCAACCCCTCCTTACGAGCAGTACTTC
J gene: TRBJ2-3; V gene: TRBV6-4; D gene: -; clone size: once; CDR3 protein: CASSDSRDRGTDTQYF; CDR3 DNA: TGTGCCAGCAGTGACTCGCGGGACAGAGGCACAGATACGCAGTATTTT
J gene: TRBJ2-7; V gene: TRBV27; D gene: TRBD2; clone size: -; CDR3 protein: CASSLGLADAYEQYF; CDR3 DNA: TGTGCCAGCAGTTTAGGACTAGCGGATGCCTACGAGCAGTACTTC
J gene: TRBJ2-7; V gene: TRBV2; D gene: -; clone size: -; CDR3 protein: CASKPTTTSDEQYF; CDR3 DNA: TGTGCCAGCAAACCGACTACGACCAGCGACGAGCAGTACTTC
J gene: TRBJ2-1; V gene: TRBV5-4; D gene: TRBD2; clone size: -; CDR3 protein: CASSPGTSLPNEQFF; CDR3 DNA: TGTGCCAGCAGCCCCGGGACTAGCCTGCCCAATGAGCAGTTCTTC
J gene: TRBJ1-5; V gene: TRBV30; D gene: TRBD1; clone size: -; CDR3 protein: CAWSVQGARGLNQPQHF; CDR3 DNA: TGTGCCTGGAGTGTACAGGGGGCGCGGGGTTTAAATCAGCCCCAGCATTTT
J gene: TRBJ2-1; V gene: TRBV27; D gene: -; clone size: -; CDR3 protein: CASSLRLSAGNNEQFF; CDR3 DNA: TGTGCCAGCAGTTTGCGGCTTAGCGCTGGAAACAATGAGCAGTTCTTC
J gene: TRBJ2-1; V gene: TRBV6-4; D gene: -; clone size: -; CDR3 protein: CASIYGSSYNEQFF; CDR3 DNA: TGTGCCAGCATATACGGGAGCTCCTACAATGAGCAGTTCTTC
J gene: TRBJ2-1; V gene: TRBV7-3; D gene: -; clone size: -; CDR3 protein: CASSLTGDRQYNEQFF; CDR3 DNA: TGTGCCAGCAGCTTAACGGGCGACAGGCAGTACAATGAGCAGTTCTTC
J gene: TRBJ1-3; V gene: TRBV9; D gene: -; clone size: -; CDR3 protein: CASSPMSLSSGNTIYF; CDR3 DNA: TGTGCCAGCAGCCCAATGTCATTAAGCTCTGGAAACACCATATATTTT
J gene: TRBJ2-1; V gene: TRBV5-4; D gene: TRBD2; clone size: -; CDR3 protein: CASSLARTSSNEQFF; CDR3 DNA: TGTGCCAGCAGCTTGGCAAGGACTAGCTCCAATGAGCAGTTCTTC
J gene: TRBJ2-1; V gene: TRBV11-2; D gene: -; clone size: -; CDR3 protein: CASSLDLGIPYNEQFF; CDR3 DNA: TGTGCCAGCAGCTTAGACTTGGGAATCCCCTACAATGAGCAGTTCTTC
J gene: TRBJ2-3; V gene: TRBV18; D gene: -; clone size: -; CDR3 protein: CASSQDVSTDTQYF; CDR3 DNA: TGTGCCAGCTCCCAGGATGTGAGCACAGATACGCAGTATTTT
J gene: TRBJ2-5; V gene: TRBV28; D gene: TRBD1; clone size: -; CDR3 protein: CASSLGFGTEIQETQYF; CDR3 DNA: TGTGCCAGCAGTTTAGGATTCGGGACAGAGATTCAAGAGACCCAGTACTTC
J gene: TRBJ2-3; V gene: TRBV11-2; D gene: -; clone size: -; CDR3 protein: CASSWELGGISTDTQYF; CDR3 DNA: TGTGCCAGCAGCTGGGAATTGGGGGGTATTAGCACAGATACGCAGTATTTT
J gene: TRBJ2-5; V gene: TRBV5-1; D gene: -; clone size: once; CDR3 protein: CASSPMGSRETQYF; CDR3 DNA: TGCGCCAGCAGCCCTATGGGGTCTCGAGAGACCCAGTACTTC
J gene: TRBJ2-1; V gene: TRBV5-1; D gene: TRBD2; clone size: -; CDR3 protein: CASSLTRLAGNEQFF; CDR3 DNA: TGCGCCAGCAGCTTGACTAGACTAGCGGGTAATGAGCAGTTCTTC
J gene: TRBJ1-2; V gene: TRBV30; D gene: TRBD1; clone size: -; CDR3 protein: CAWSLRQGRHGYTF; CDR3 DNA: TGTGCCTGGAGCCTTCGACAGGGGAGGCATGGCTACACCTTC
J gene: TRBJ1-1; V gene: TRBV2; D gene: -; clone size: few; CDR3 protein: CAPSTHTEAFF; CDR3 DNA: TGTGCCCCTAGTACGCACACTGAAGCTTTCTTT
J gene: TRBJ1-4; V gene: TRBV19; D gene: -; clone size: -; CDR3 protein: CASIGSGTTWEKLFF; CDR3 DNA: TGTGCCAGTATCGGATCCGGGACAACTTGGGAAAAACTGTTTTTT
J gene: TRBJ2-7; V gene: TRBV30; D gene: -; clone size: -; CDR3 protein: CAWSEGQSTYEQYF; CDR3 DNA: TGTGCCTGGAGCGAAGGACAGTCGACATACGAGCAGTACTTC
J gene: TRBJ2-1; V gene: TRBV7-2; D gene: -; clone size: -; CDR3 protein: CASSPRTTYNEQFF; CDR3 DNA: TGTGCCAGCAGCCCACGGACAACCTACAATGAGCAGTTCTTC
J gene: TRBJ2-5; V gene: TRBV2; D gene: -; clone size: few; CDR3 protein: CASRDRQETQYF; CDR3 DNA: TGTGCCAGCAGGGACAGACAAGAGACCCAGTACTTC
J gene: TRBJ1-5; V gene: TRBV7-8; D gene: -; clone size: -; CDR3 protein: CASSLVGAPNQPQHF; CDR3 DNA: TGTGCCAGCAGCTTAGTCGGGGCACCAAATCAGCCCCAGCATTTT
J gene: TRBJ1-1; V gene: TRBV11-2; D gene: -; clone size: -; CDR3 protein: CASSLAFAEAFF; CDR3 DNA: TGTGCCAGCAGCTTAGCGTTCGCTGAAGCTTTCTTT
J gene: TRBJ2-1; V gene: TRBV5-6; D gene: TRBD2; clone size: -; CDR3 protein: CASSFRILSGKTYNEQFF; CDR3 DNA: TGTGCCAGCAGCTTTCGAATCCTTAGCGGGAAGACTTACAATGAGCAGTTCTTC
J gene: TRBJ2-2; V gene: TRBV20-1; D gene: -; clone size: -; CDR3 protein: CSGGELFF; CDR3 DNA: TGCAGTGGGGGGGAGCTGTTTTTT
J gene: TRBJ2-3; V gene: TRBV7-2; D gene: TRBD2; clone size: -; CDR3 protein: CASSRGRREVTDTQYF; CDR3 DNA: TGTGCCAGCAGCCGTGGTCGGCGGGAGGTAACAGATACGCAGTATTTT
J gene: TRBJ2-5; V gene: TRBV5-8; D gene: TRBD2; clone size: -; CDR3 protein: CASSLRRGRGRETQYF; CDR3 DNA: TGTGCCAGCAGCTTGAGACGCGGGAGGGGTCGGGAGACCCAGTACTTC
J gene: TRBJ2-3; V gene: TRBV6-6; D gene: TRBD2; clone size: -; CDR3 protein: CASSYPAGGRTDTQYF; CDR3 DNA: TGTGCCAGCAGTTACCCGGCGGGAGGGCGCACAGATACGCAGTATTTT